The 22 T cell receptor beta chains in this list originate from one sample, sequenced in a study of CD8 T cells in ankylosing spondylitis. TCRdb recomputed calls from the 5' RACE reads with MiXCR, one row per CDR3 protein. The data show some 240,000 distinct CDR3 sequences, about 7% seen once. Their specific antigens are unknown. Study-level points and caveats: For ankylosing spondylitis blood, a TCR beta motif of 7 to 9 highly homologous variants appeared characteristic.

The sample consisted of blood, either unsorted or a sorted T cell fraction (not recorded which). These receptors were collected from a male donor with ankylosing spondylitis.

This clonotype was seen repeatedly, ten times or more. This rearrangement joins TRBV3-1 to TRBJ2-3; D unresolved. CDR1 and CDR2 (germline): LGHDT, YNNKEL (reference sequence). V lost 1 base, J lost 0 bases, and 8 bases lay in between. The CDR3 contains 15 residues. CDR3 amino acids: CASSQGYYSTDTQYF. The CDR3 nucleotides read TGTGCCAGCAGCCAAGGGTACTACAGCACAGATACGCAGTATTTT.

The table lists this clonotype with many counts. The DNA of the CDR3 is TGTGCCATCACCGGAGGGACAGGGGACGACACTGAAGCTTTCTTT. Its translation: CAITGGTGDDTEAFF. The chain couples TRBV10-3 to TRBJ1-1; 10 bases agree with TRBD1. CDR3 length: 15 residues. Germline loops: CDR1 ENHRY, CDR2 SYGVKD. V trimming: 7 bases; J trimming: 3 bases; junction bases outside the gene matches: 8.

The chain links TRBV7-8 to TRBJ2-7, with TRBD2 matching over 8 bases. V shed 1 base and J 0 bases; nucleotides not matched to a gene: 5. The germline gives CDR1 SGHVS, CDR2 FQNEAQ. The CDR3 sequence is 16 residues long. The CDR3 here is CASSLDPAGASYEQYF. CDR3 DNA sequence: TGTGCCAGCAGCTTAGATCCAGCGGGAGCCTCCTACGAGCAGTACTTC.

This clonotype came up many times. This chain joins TRBV4-3 and TRBJ2-3; no clear D gene. The V end lost 0 bases, the J end lost 1 base, and 11 bases lay between the germline ends. The CDR3 has 16 residues. Germline CDR1 reads LGHNA; CDR2 reads YSLEER. This CDR3 reads CASSQDRATGTDTQYF. The CDR3 coding sequence is TGCGCCAGCAGCCAAGATCGGGCCACGGGCACAGATACGCAGTATTTT.

This clonotype was detected ten times or more. This chain joins TRBV12-3 or TRBV12-4 and TRBJ2-1, with a possible D match to TRBD2 (6 bases). The CDR3 loop spans 13 amino acids. The V gene lost 6 bases and the J gene lost 3 bases, with 9 bases spanning the gap. CDR3 region: CASSWDFYNEQFF. CDR3 DNA sequence: TGTGCCAGCAGCTGGGACTTCTACAATGAGCAGTTCTTC.

This clonotype has ten or more counts. This CDR3 is CSARGVLAASYEQYF. CDR3 nucleotides: TGCAGTGCTAGAGGGGTATTAGCGGCCTCCTACGAGCAGTACTTC. The chain is built from TRBV20-1 and TRBJ2-7, with D possibly TRBD2 on 6 matching bases. CDR1 is DFQATT and CDR2 is SNEGSKA in the germline V gene (reference sequence). The CDR3 has 15 amino acids. V was cut by 1 base and J by 0 bases, with 13 bases left in between.

This clonotype was observed at least ten times. The chain has TRBV7-9 and TRBJ2-3; D gene unclear. Germline assignment: CDR1 SEHNR and CDR2 FQNEAQ (reference sequence). V was shortened by 0 bases and J by 0 bases, with 10 bases between the two germline ends. CDR3 size: 16 residues. CDR3 bases: TGTGCCAGCAGCTTAGCCGTTAGTGTGAGCACAGATACGCAGTATTTT. Translating it yields CASSLAVSVSTDTQYF.

This clonotype was recorded at least ten times. The rearrangement joins TRBV20-1 to TRBJ1-1; 10 bases are shared with TRBD1. The length of the CDR3 is 15 residues. From germline, CDR1 is DFQATT and CDR2 SNEGSKA (reference sequence). J was trimmed by 3 bases and V by 0 bases; bases with no gene match: 4. The CDR3 DNA reads as TGCAGTGCTAGAGACGACGACAGGGGGCACACTGAAGCTTTCTTT. Encoded protein: CSARDDDRGHTEAFF.

The CDR3 nucleotides read TGTGCCACCATGGCGGCTAGCGGGAGGGCCGGGGGTATGCGGCAGTTCTTC. It specifies CATMAASGRAGGMRQFF. This rearrangement joins TRBV27 to TRBJ2-1, with TRBD2 matching 12 bases. The CDR3 loop spans 17 amino acids. V lost 10 bases to trimming and J lost 12 bases; unmatched junction nucleotides: 22. Per the germline V gene, CDR1 is MNHEY and CDR2 is SMNVEV (reference sequence).

This clonotype has at least ten counts. This chain links TRBV24-1 with TRBJ2-3; D possibly uses TRBD1 or TRBD2 (5 bases each). Germline V lookup: CDR1 KGHDR, CDR2 SFDVKD. Trimming stripped 6 bases from V and 6 bases from J, with 18 bases between. The CDR3 loop spans 15 amino acids. The CDR3 loop is CATSSTGLARDTQYF. CDR3 DNA: TGTGCCACCAGTTCAACGGGGCTTGCGAGGGATACGCAGTATTTT.

This clonotype showed up many times. The chain recombines TRBV28 with TRBJ1-1, with no clear D. Per germline, CDR1 MDHEN and CDR2 SYDVKM. The CDR3 sequence is 14 residues long. The V and J ends lost 6 bases and 1 base respectively, with 12 bases between them. CDR3 nucleotide sequence: TGTGCCAGCAGCCCGCCCCAGCAGAACACTGAAGCTTTCTTT. It yields the protein CASSPPQQNTEAFF.

Only a few counts were recorded for this clonotype. The V gene is TRBV4-2, the J gene TRBJ2-2; perhaps D is TRBD1 or TRBD2 (5 bases each). Trimming took off 0 bases at V and 4 bases at J, with 18 bases between the two ends. The germline V gene encodes CDR1 LGHNA and CDR2 YNFKEQ. The CDR3 has 18 residues. CDR3 DNA sequence: TGTGCCAGCAGCCAAGAGAACCTCCTGACTGGGGGCACCGGGGAGCTGTTTTTT. Encoded protein: CASSQENLLTGGTGELFF.

This clonotype turned up a few times. Here the CDR3 DNA reads TGTGCCAGCCGAGACACGACCATGAGAGGCTACACCTTC. It specifies CASRDTTMRGYTF. The chain couples TRBV7-9 to TRBJ1-2; unclear D gene. Germline V gene lookup returns CDR1 SEHNR and CDR2 FQNEAQ (reference sequence). The CDR3 sequence is 13 residues long. Trimming cost V 8 bases and J 8 bases, with 18 bases left between them.

This clonotype was detected a few times. J is TRBJ2-7 and V is TRBV5-1; 7 nucleotides match TRBD2. After removal of 4 bases from V and 4 bases from J, the junction contained 8 bases not matched to a gene. Germline V gene sequence: CDR1 SGHRS, CDR2 YFSETQ. This CDR3 region has 14 residues. CDR3 region: CASSGGSGPYEQYF. CDR3 coding DNA: TGCGCCAGCAGCGGCGGTAGCGGGCCTTACGAGCAGTACTTC.

This clonotype was counted many times. The chain links TRBV7-9 to TRBJ2-5; D remains ambiguous. CDR3 length equals 15 residues. Germline CDR1 is SEHNR and CDR2 is FQNEAQ (reference sequence). Trimming left V 1 base short and J 0 bases short, with 9 bases between. The chain's CDR3 is CASSLGVGNQETQYF. In DNA form, the CDR3 reads TGTGCCAGCAGCTTAGGGGTCGGAAACCAAGAGACCCAGTACTTC.

This clonotype was counted at least ten times. The chain uses TRBV11-1 and TRBJ2-7; TRBD2 agrees at 10 bases. This CDR3 has 15 residues. The germline CDR1 and CDR2 sequences are SGHAT and FQDESV (reference sequence). J gave up 4 bases and V 0 bases, and 3 bases lay outside the gene matches. The CDR3 coding sequence is TGTGCCAGCAGCTTAGCTACTAGCGGGACTTACGAGCAGTACTTC. Its translation: CASSLATSGTYEQYF.

This clonotype turned up a few times. This chain uses TRBV4-2 with TRBJ2-3; 7 bases line up with TRBD1. The trim removed 3 bases at V and 4 bases at J, leaving 7 bases unmatched. From germline, CDR1 is LGHNA and CDR2 YNFKEQ. The CDR3 length is 15 residues. The CDR3 DNA reads as TGTGCCAGCAGCCACCGACAGGGTAGCGCAGATACGCAGTATTTT. Translation gives CASSHRQGSADTQYF.

This clonotype was counted ten times or more. This CDR3 is CASSPRAGRTFYGYTF. CDR3 bases: TGTGCCAGCAGCCCCCGAGCGGGCAGGACTTTCTATGGCTACACCTTC. The rearrangement joins TRBV9 to TRBJ1-2; D unresolved. This CDR3 is built from 16 residues. Germline V gene lookup returns CDR1 SGDLS and CDR2 YYNGEE. V lost 4 bases to trimming and J lost 4 bases, with 20 bases between them. The full variable domain, with the rest looked up from reference TRBV9 and TRBJ1-2, is DSGVTQTPKHLITATGQRVTLRCSPRSGDLSVYWYQQSLDQGLQFLIQYYNGEERAKGNILERFSAQQFPDLHSELNLSSLELGDSALYFCASSPRAGRTFYGYTFGSGTRLTVV.

This clonotype was counted only a few times. V and J are TRBV2 and TRBJ2-2; TRBD2 matches at 7 bases. There are 14 residues in the CDR3. The trim removed 5 bases at V and 2 bases at J, leaving 2 bases unmatched. Germline CDR1 and CDR2: SNHLY and FYNNEI. The CDR3 reads CASSRDYNTGELFF. As DNA, the CDR3 is TGTGCCAGCAGTCGGGACTACAACACCGGGGAGCTGTTTTTT.

This clonotype has a count of ten or more. The chain links TRBV6-2 or TRBV6-3 to TRBJ1-2, with a weak D call TRBD1 (5 bases). Trimming stripped 6 bases from V and 6 bases from J, with 8 bases between. The CDR3 consists of 11 residues. Germline V lookup: CDR1 MNHEY, CDR2 SVGEGT. The DNA for the CDR3 is TGTGCCAGCAGGACGGGGGATGGCTACACCTTC. It yields the protein CASRTGDGYTF.

This clonotype was observed many times. The J gene is TRBJ2-5, the V gene TRBV24-1; no reliable D call. The CDR3 is made up of 13 amino acids. CDR1 and CDR2 from the germline V gene are KGHDR and SFDVKD. V lost 4 bases to trimming and J lost 2 bases, with 7 bases between them. CDR3 loop: CATSDALQETQYF. The CDR3 DNA follows: TGTGCCACCAGTGACGCCCTGCAAGAGACCCAGTACTTC.

There are many counts of this clonotype. V usage is TRBV7-8 and J usage is TRBJ2-7, with D tentatively TRBD2 (5 bases). The CDR3 sequence is 13 residues long. Trimming shortened V by 5 bases and J by 3 bases, and 11 bases separated the two germline ends. Germline V gene data show CDR1 as SGHVS and CDR2 as FQNEAQ. In nucleotides, the CDR3 is TGTGCCAGCAGCCTGGAGGAGGTCTACGAGCAGTACTTC. It specifies CASSLEEVYEQYF.